This paragraph reports one TCR beta chain. Its antigen is unidentified. These data originate in a study of T cell responses to AZD1222 COVID-19 vaccine. For the study at large: Analyses pooled second doses at about 4 or about 12 weeks.

Profiled with immunoSEQ multiplex PCR; TCRdb holds only in-frame clones, not every one. The sample lists about 160,000 clones; roughly 90% were seen once. Whole-study results and caveats: Donor demographics were predominantly white British with a female majority; clonal diversity may be underestimated. CD4 TCRs associated with vaccination spanned spike, dominating at 160-218 and 743-854. Spike-specific TCR breadth rose after two AZD1222 doses, and depth rose as well.

The sequences come from peripheral blood, collected on day 0 of AZD1222 vaccination. The sequence was collected from an adult in good health.

The CDR3 loop is CASTYRGQGPLETQYF. The CDR3 DNA is TGTGCCAGCACCTACCGGGGGCAGGGGCCATTGGAGACCCAGTACTTC. The chain uses TRBV11-2 and TRBJ2-5; tentatively, D is TRBD1 or TRBD2 (6 bases each). CDR1 and CDR2 from the germline V gene are SGHAT and FQNNGV. Trimming took off 7 bases at V and 5 bases at J, with 23 bases between the two ends. The CDR3 covers 16 residues.